Shown below are 22 T cell receptor beta chains from a single sample sequenced in a study of beta chain features in type 1 diabetes (dated 2018 in TCRdb). Library preparation employed the immunoSEQ multiplex PCR assay. The entire isolated RNA was reverse transcribed using the High Capacity cDNA Reverse Transcription Kit, and thus expressed TCRB transcripts were sequenced. TCRdb re-hosts the immuneACCESS table, in-frame sequences only. Its copies lack some clones; in the studies checked, an unresolved V gene accounts for under half of them, and the cause for the rest is not known. Counted in this sample were some 410,000 clones; roughly 13% of them appeared once. The ten largest clones take up approximately 0.035% of the sample. The sample comprised naive CD4+ T cells from blood. Interpreted using the paper, the cell subset or site label stands for: true naive CD4+ T cells. The source of these receptors is a man aged 25-45 years in good health.

There are a few counts of this clone. The J gene is TRBJ2-6, the V gene TRBV29-1, with D possibly being TRBD2 (6 bases). The germline V gene has CDR1 SQVTM and CDR2 ANQGSEA. This CDR3 region has 16 residues. The ends were cut back, 4 bases at V and 0 bases at J, with 13 bases in the middle. The CDR3 here is CSVGHAGTSGANVLTF. The CDR3 region has the DNA TGCAGCGTTGGGCATGCGGGGACCTCTGGGGCCAACGTCCTGACTTTC.

The rearrangement joins TRBV7-8 to TRBJ2-5; TRBD1 or TRBD2 may be the D gene (6 bases each). V lost 1 base to trimming and J lost 5 bases, with 14 bases between them. CDR3 length equals 15 residues. Germline CDR1 reads SGHVS; CDR2 reads FQNEAQ. For the CDR3, the DNA is TGTGCCAGCAGCTTAGTTGGAGTCGGGGGCGAGACCCAGTACTTC. Its protein product is CASSLVGVGGETQYF.

This clone was observed a few times. V usage is TRBV30 and J usage is TRBJ2-3; D is possibly TRBD1 (6 bases). In germline, CDR1 is GTSNPN, CDR2 SVGIG (reference sequence). The CDR3 contains 13 residues. V was clipped by 3 bases and J by 2 bases, with 9 bases between them. The CDR3 protein is CAWRGAATDTQYF. The CDR3 nucleotides read TGTGCCTGGAGGGGGGCCGCCACAGATACGCAGTATTTT.

The V gene is TRBV28, the J gene TRBJ2-2; no definite D call. This CDR3 has 13 residues. The germline CDR1 and CDR2 sequences are MDHEN and SYDVKM. Trimming shortened V by 5 bases and J by 7 bases, and 11 bases separated the two germline ends. For the CDR3, the DNA is TGTGCCAGCAGTACCAACAGTGGCGGGGAGCTGTTTTTT. Translated, it gives CASSTNSGGELFF.

The CDR3 region has the DNA TGTGCCAGCTCACCACCATCCAGGGCGGGAGAGCAGTTCTTC. Translation: CASSPPSRAGEQFF. The chain joins TRBV18 to TRBJ2-1; perhaps TRBD2 as D (6 bases). The CDR3 loop spans 14 amino acids. Germline CDR1 and CDR2: KGHSH and LQKENI. V was pared by 0 bases and J by 10 bases, with 13 bases between.

J is TRBJ2-3 and V is TRBV7-2; no reliable D call. The V gene lost 6 bases and the J gene lost 0 bases, with 7 bases spanning the gap. The CDR3 loop spans 13 amino acids. Germline CDR1 SGHTA, CDR2 FQGNSA. CDR3 coding DNA: TGTGCCAGCAGGAGAGCTAGCACAGATACGCAGTATTTT. Translation: CASRRASTDTQYF.

The rearrangement joins TRBV19 to TRBJ2-3, with 7 bases lining up with TRBD1. CDR3 size: 14 residues. Germline CDR1 is LNHDA and CDR2 is SQIVND (reference sequence). After removal of 6 bases from V and 1 base from J, the junction contained 4 bases not matched to a gene. CDR3 residues: CASSRDSGTDTQYF. CDR3 DNA: TGTGCCAGTAGCCGGGACAGCGGCACAGATACGCAGTATTTT. The full variable domain, with the rest looked up from reference TRBV19 and TRBJ2-3, is DGGITQSPKYLFRKEGQNVTLSCEQNLNHDAMYWYRQDPGQGLRLIYYSQIVNDFQKGDIAEGYSVSREKKESFPLTVTSAQKNPTAFYLCASSRDSGTDTQYFGPGTRLTVL.

The genes are TRBV29-1 and TRBJ1-2; the match to TRBD1 covers 7 bases. The CDR3 consists of 15 residues. Trimming removed 0 bases from V and 13 bases from J; junction bases left unmatched: 17. Germline V CDR1 and CDR2: SQVTM, ANQGSEA. CDR3 sequence reads: CSVEDVVRGRVPSTF. The CDR3 nucleotides read TGCAGCGTTGAAGATGTCGTAAGGGGGCGCGTTCCTTCCACCTTC.

This clone was counted between two and nine times. The chain is built from TRBV7-3 and TRBJ2-3; D remains unclear. The CDR3 spans 12 residues. Between the trimmed V and J ends, which lost 5 bases and 4 bases, there was a span of 7 bases. Germline V gene lookup returns CDR1 SGHTA and CDR2 FQGTGA. Here the CDR3 DNA reads TGTGCCAGCAGCATGAAGGCAGATACGCAGTATTTT. Amino acids: CASSMKADTQYF.

The chain has TRBV4-3 and TRBJ2-7; D remains unclear. Germline V lookup: CDR1 LGHNA, CDR2 YSLEER. This CDR3 is built from 13 residues. V was shortened by 5 bases and J by 0 bases, with 8 bases between the two germline ends. The CDR3 sequence: CASSSFFSYEQYV. CDR3 in DNA: TGCGCCAGCAGCTCATTCTTCTCCTACGAGCAGTACGTC.

A word on this clone: The DNA is omitted, as the CDR3 cannot be located on it reliably, and the CDR3 follows TCRdb's listing. J is TRBJ2-7 and V is TRBV7-9. Germline CDR1 is SEHNR and CDR2 is FQNEAQ (reference sequence). The length of the CDR3 is 14 amino acids, counting both ends. The CDR3 loop is CASSLLSGPYEQYF.

The chain uses TRBV7-2 and TRBJ1-5; unclear D gene. The CDR3 sequence is 16 residues long. Germline V CDR1 and CDR2: SGHTA, FQGNSA. Deletions cut 5 bases from V and 0 bases from J, with 14 bases between. The CDR3 DNA is TGTGCCAGCAGCCAAGAAGGTAGGAGTAGCAATCAGCCCCAGCATTTT. Translated, it gives CASSQEGRSSNQPQHF.

The table lists this clone with a few counts. The J gene is TRBJ1-1, the V gene TRBV7-9, with D hard to call. CDR3 length: 15 residues. Trimming pared 1 base from V and 3 bases from J, leaving 12 bases between. Germline loops: CDR1 SEHNR, CDR2 FQNEAQ (reference sequence). CDR3 DNA: TGTGCCAGCAGCTTAGGTAGTAGTCGGCACACTGAAGCTTTCTTT. Encoded protein: CASSLGSSRHTEAFF. Full variable domain (rest looked up from reference TRBV7-9 and TRBJ1-1): DTGVSQNPRHKITKRGQNVTFRCDPISEHNRLYWYRQTLGQGPEFLTYFQNEAQLEKSRLLSDRFSAERPKGSFSTLEIQRTEQGDSAMYLCASSLGSSRHTEAFFGQGTRLTVV.

This clone was counted only a few times. This chain links TRBV5-4 with TRBJ1-1; 7 bases match TRBD1. Germline CDR1 reads SGHNT; CDR2 reads YYREEE (reference sequence). The CDR3 is 15 residues long. The ends lost 4 bases at V and 1 base at J; junction bases unmatched: 7. The CDR3 DNA is TGTGCCAGCAGCCCCAGGGGGTCTGGGAACACTGAAGCTTTCTTT. Its protein is CASSPRGSGNTEAFF.

V is TRBV27 and J is TRBJ2-7; D may be TRBD2 (5 bases). Germline V gives CDR1 MNHEY, CDR2 SMNVEV (reference sequence). V was trimmed by 6 bases and J by 3 bases, leaving 12 bases between them. CDR3 length: 13 residues. In DNA form, the CDR3 reads TGTGCCAGCAGAGCGTACGGGAACTACGAGCAGTACTTC. Translating it yields CASRAYGNYEQYF.

This clone was counted at least ten times. This rearrangement joins TRBV23-1 to TRBJ2-7, with a possible D match to TRBD2 (5 bases). TRBV23-1 is filed as an ORF, its function uncertain. This CDR3 contains 12 residues. V lost 8 bases to trimming and J lost 2 bases, with 10 bases between them. The DNA of the CDR3 is TGCGCCAGCGTGGAGGTAACCTACGAGCAGTACTTC. As protein: CASVEVTYEQYF.

This clone has a handful of counts. The J gene is TRBJ2-1, the V gene TRBV25-1; D not resolved. The CDR3 has 13 amino acids. Trimming left V 0 bases short and J 13 bases short, with 13 bases between. Germline assignment: CDR1 MGHDK and CDR2 SYGVNS. In DNA form, the CDR3 reads TGTGCCAGCAGTGAATATTCCGAGACCTTCCAGTTCTTC. It is translated as CASSEYSETFQFF. Full variable domain (outside the CDR3, taken from reference TRBV25-1 and TRBJ2-1): EADIYQTPRYLVIGTGKKITLECSQTMGHDKMYWYQQDPGMELHLIHYSYGVNSTEKGDLSSESTVSRIRTEHFPLTLESARPSHTSQYLCASSEYSETFQFFGPGTRLTVL.

This clone was seen a few times. The chain carries TRBV7-2 and TRBJ1-6; D gene ambiguous. The CDR3 is made up of 14 amino acids. Deletions cut 5 bases from V and 3 bases from J, with 8 bases between. Germline CDR1 and CDR2: SGHTA and FQGNSA. This CDR3 is CASSTGFYNSPLHF. In DNA, the CDR3 is TGTGCCAGCAGCACGGGATTCTATAATTCACCCCTCCACTTT.

This clone was detected a few times. Here the CDR3 DNA reads TGTGCCAGCTCACCACGGATAAAGCAAGAGACCCAGTACTTC. It yields the protein CASSPRIKQETQYF. V usage is TRBV18 and J usage is TRBJ2-5; D is unclear. The CDR3 length is 14 residues. V was pared by 1 base and J by 2 bases, with 8 bases between. Per the germline V gene, CDR1 is KGHSH and CDR2 is LQKENI.

This sequence joins TRBV10-3 and TRBJ2-7; weak D call: TRBD2 (5 bases). This CDR3 comprises 14 residues. Trimming took off 6 bases at V and 0 bases at J, with 12 bases between the two ends. Germline V gene lookup returns CDR1 ENHRY and CDR2 SYGVKD. The CDR3 is CAIRREGSSYEQYF. CDR3 nucleotides: TGTGCCATCAGGCGCGAGGGAAGCTCCTACGAGCAGTACTTC.

This clone appeared once. The CDR3 spells CAWSIRISGNTIYF. The CDR3 DNA reads TGTGCCTGGAGCATAAGGATTTCTGGAAACACCATATATTTT. The chain has TRBV30 and TRBJ1-3; D unclear. The CDR3 sequence is 14 residues long. The germline V and J ends were trimmed by 3 bases and 1 base, with 10 bases remaining between them. Germline lookup yields CDR1 GTSNPN and CDR2 SVGIG (reference sequence). Variable domain in full (rest from reference TRBV30 and TRBJ1-3): SQTIHQWPATLVQPVGSPLSLECTVEGTSNPNLYWYRQAAGRGLQLLFYSVGIGQISSEVPQNLSASRPQDRQFILSSKKLLLSDSGFYLCAWSIRISGNTIYFGEGSWLTVV.

This clone was picked up a small number of times. This chain uses TRBV4-2 with TRBJ2-5; D is possibly TRBD1 or TRBD2 (5 bases each). The CDR3 extends over 17 amino acids. V was trimmed by 1 base and J by 5 bases, leaving 20 bases between them. Germline V lookup: CDR1 LGHNA, CDR2 YNFKEQ. The chain's CDR3 is CASSQADGTTGGETQYF. CDR3 in DNA: TGTGCCAGCAGCCAAGCGGACGGGACCACTGGTGGGGAGACCCAGTACTTC.